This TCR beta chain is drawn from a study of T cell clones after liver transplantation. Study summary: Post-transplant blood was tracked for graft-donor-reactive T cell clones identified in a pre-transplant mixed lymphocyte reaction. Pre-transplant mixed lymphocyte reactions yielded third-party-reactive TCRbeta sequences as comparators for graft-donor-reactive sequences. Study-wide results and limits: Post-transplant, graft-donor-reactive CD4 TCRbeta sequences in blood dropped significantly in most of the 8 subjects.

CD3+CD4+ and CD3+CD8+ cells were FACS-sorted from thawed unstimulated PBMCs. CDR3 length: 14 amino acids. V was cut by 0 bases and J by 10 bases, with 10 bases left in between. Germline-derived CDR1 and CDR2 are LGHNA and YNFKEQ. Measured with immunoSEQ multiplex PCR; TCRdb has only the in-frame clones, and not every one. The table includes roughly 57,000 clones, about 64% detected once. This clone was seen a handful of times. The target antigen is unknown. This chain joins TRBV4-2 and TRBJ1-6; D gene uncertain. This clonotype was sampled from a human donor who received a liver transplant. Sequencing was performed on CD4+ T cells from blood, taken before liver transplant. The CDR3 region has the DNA TGTGCCAGCAGCCAAGACCGGGAAGAATCACCCCTCCACTTT. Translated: CASSQDREESPLHF.